Each of the 25 T cell receptor beta chains below was sequenced from the same sample in a study of human T cells and chemical hapten exposure. TCRdb processed the RACE reads anew with MiXCR; each CDR3 protein has one entry. The sample yields more than 300,000 distinct CDR3 sequences, 4.5% to 5.5% seen once. The time point is: pre-sensitization, week 0. Treatment given: therapeutic diphenylcyclopropenone sensitization with weekly scalp DPC. The specimen was whole blood, collected in connection with sensitization to the hapten diphenylcyclopropenone (DPC). These receptors all stem from a woman younger than 30 with alopecia areata. Some clones in this sample may be carry-over from other donors' samples.

The rearrangement joins TRBV4-3 to TRBJ1-4; D may be TRBD1 (6 bases). This CDR3 contains 15 residues. Germline-derived CDR1 and CDR2 are LGHNA and YSLEER. The V gene lost 0 bases and the J gene lost 7 bases, with 12 bases spanning the gap. The CDR3 coding sequence is TGCGCCAGCAGCCAAGATTCCCAGGGGACTGAAAAACTGTTTTTT. Amino acid sequence: CASSQDSQGTEKLFF.

This clonotype appeared a few times. The chain joins TRBV5-1 to TRBJ1-3; D ambiguous. The V and J ends lost 0 bases and 1 base respectively, with 8 bases between them. Per germline, CDR1 SGHRS and CDR2 YFSETQ. The CDR3 covers 15 residues. CDR3 amino acids: CASSLESRSGNTIYF. Written as DNA, the CDR3 is TGCGCCAGCAGCTTGGAGAGCAGGTCTGGAAACACCATATATTTT.

J is TRBJ1-4 and V is TRBV7-2, with TRBD1 as a possible D gene (5 bases). This CDR3 comprises 16 residues. The germline V gene encodes CDR1 SGHTA and CDR2 FQGNSA. V was clipped by 1 base and J by 8 bases, with 17 bases between them. The chain's CDR3 is CASSLVGSGTGEKLFF. In DNA, the CDR3 is TGTGCCAGCAGCTTAGTGGGTTCAGGGACCGGAGAAAAACTGTTTTTT.

This clonotype was seen at least ten times. The chain is built from TRBV4-2 and TRBJ2-1, with D hard to call. The germline V gene has CDR1 LGHNA and CDR2 YNFKEQ. Trimming pared 0 bases from V and 6 bases from J, leaving 3 bases between. This CDR3 contains 12 residues. Written as DNA, the CDR3 is TGTGCCAGCAGCCAAGAAAGCAATGAGCAGTTCTTC. Its protein product is CASSQESNEQFF.

The sample holds many counts of this clonotype. The chain uses TRBV5-5 and TRBJ2-1, with 10 bases lining up with TRBD1. There are 15 residues in the CDR3. The V gene's germline CDR1 is SGHKS and CDR2 YYEKEE (reference sequence). The junction had 10 bases not matched to a gene; V was cut back by 4 bases and J by 9 bases. The CDR3 reads CASSLDRGRLSEQFF. In DNA form, the CDR3 reads TGTGCCAGCAGCCTAGACAGGGGGCGGTTGAGTGAGCAGTTCTTC.

This clonotype was found many times. This rearrangement joins TRBV25-1 to TRBJ1-2, with TRBD1 matching over 9 bases. The CDR3 covers 14 residues. After removal of 1 base from V and 8 bases from J, the junction contained 5 bases not matched to a gene. The germline gives CDR1 MGHDK, CDR2 SYGVNS. The CDR3 region has the DNA TGTGCCAGCAGTGAATCAGGACAGGGGAGAGGCTACACCTTC. This sequence encodes CASSESGQGRGYTF.

In its sample, this clonotype was seen a few times. The chain combines TRBV7-2 with TRBJ1-2; D gene unclear. Germline lookup yields CDR1 SGHTA and CDR2 FQGNSA. V lost 5 bases and J 0 bases, leaving 7 bases between the germline ends. CDR3 length: 13 residues. The CDR3 here is CASSPSTNYGYTF. In nucleotides, the CDR3 is TGTGCCAGCAGCCCATCCACTAACTATGGCTACACCTTC.

V usage is TRBV5-1 and J usage is TRBJ2-5; 9 nucleotides match TRBD1. From germline, CDR1 is SGHRS and CDR2 YFSETQ. After removal of 1 base from V and 5 bases from J, the junction contained 9 bases not matched to a gene. The CDR3 consists of 16 residues. The CDR3 loop is CASSLTGGINGETQYF. CDR3 in DNA: TGCGCCAGCAGCTTGACAGGGGGCATAAATGGTGAGACCCAGTACTTC.

The genes are TRBV7-2 and TRBJ1-3; the D gene is possibly TRBD1 (6 bases). This CDR3 has 15 residues. V was trimmed by 3 bases and J by 0 bases, leaving 9 bases between them. CDR1 and CDR2 (germline): SGHTA, FQGNSA. The CDR3 here is CASSFGGGSGNTIYF. The CDR3, as DNA: TGTGCCAGCAGCTTCGGAGGGGGCTCTGGAAACACCATATATTTT.

Many counts were recorded for this clonotype. V and J are TRBV4-1 and TRBJ2-7; 12 positions agree with TRBD2. The CDR3 length is 24 residues. Looked up from germline, CDR1 is MGHRA and CDR2 is YSYEKL. V lost 2 bases, J lost 0 bases, and 26 bases stayed unmatched. This CDR3 reads CASSQRIWTSGVNVGFGSSYEQYF. The CDR3 nucleotides are TGCGCCAGCAGCCAAAGGATTTGGACTAGCGGGGTTAACGTTGGATTCGGGAGCTCCTACGAGCAGTACTTC.

The chain links TRBV7-8 to TRBJ2-5; D call uncertain. Germline V gene sequence: CDR1 SGHVS, CDR2 FQNEAQ. The CDR3 loop spans 13 amino acids. V was trimmed by 2 bases and J by 2 bases, leaving 6 bases between them. The CDR3 spells CASSLLRQETQYF. The CDR3 region has the DNA TGTGCCAGCAGCTTACTTAGGCAAGAGACCCAGTACTTC.

This clonotype occurred many times. The chain links TRBV7-2 to TRBJ1-4; D is perhaps TRBD1 (6 bases). This CDR3 region has 15 residues. Germline CDR1 is SGHTA and CDR2 is FQGNSA. The ends were cut back, 5 bases at V and 5 bases at J, with 15 bases in the middle. CDR3 loop: CASSPNRALNEKLFF. CDR3 nucleotide sequence: TGTGCCAGCAGCCCTAACAGGGCGCTAAATGAAAAACTGTTTTTT.

This clonotype was recorded many times. The rearrangement links TRBV2 to TRBJ1-6, with D maybe TRBD1 (5 bases). The V and J ends lost 8 bases and 6 bases respectively, with 17 bases between them. The CDR3 has 15 residues. Germline V gene lookup returns CDR1 SNHLY and CDR2 FYNNEI. The CDR3 sequence is CASGRRADSNSPLHF. The CDR3 DNA sequence: TGTGCCAGCGGGCGGCGAGCCGACAGTAATTCACCCCTCCACTTT.

There are many counts of this clonotype. The genes are TRBV3-1 and TRBJ2-5; D is unclear. Per the germline V gene, CDR1 is LGHDT and CDR2 is YNNKEL (reference sequence). With 5 bases removed from V and 0 bases from J, the gap between germline ends came to 7 bases. CDR3 length: 13 amino acids. CDR3 residues: CASSSADQETQYF. The CDR3 DNA sequence: TGTGCCAGCAGCAGTGCTGACCAAGAGACCCAGTACTTC.

This clonotype was counted ten times or more. The V call is TRBV5-1, the J call TRBJ1-2; D is perhaps TRBD1 (5 bases). This CDR3 region has 12 residues. The V end lost 0 bases, the J end lost 8 bases, and 8 bases lay between the germline ends. From germline, CDR1 is SGHRS and CDR2 YFSETQ. CDR3 DNA sequence: TGCGCCAGCAGCTTGGCAGGGAACGGCTACACCTTC. It specifies CASSLAGNGYTF.

This sequence joins TRBV6-2 or TRBV6-3 and TRBJ2-7, with 7 bases aligning to TRBD1. CDR3 length: 15 residues. The ends lost 4 bases at V and 4 bases at J; junction bases unmatched: 10. Germline lookup yields CDR1 MNHEY and CDR2 SVGEGT. The chain's CDR3 is CASSSSPGQSYEQYF. In DNA, the CDR3 is TGTGCCAGCAGTTCCTCGCCGGGACAGAGTTACGAGCAGTACTTC.

This sequence joins TRBV2 and TRBJ2-5; 10 nucleotides align to TRBD1. The germline gives CDR1 SNHLY, CDR2 FYNNEI. The CDR3 has 13 residues. V gave up 8 bases and J gave up 3 bases; unmatched junction bases: 3. CDR3 sequence (DNA): TGTGCCAGCCGGGACAGGGGAAAAGAGACCCAGTACTTC. Residues: CASRDRGKETQYF.

The chain is built from TRBV29-1 and TRBJ1-2, with TRBD1 matching 7 bases. CDR1 and CDR2 (germline): SQVTM, ANQGSEA. Trimming removed 3 bases from V and 8 bases from J; junction bases left unmatched: 3. The CDR3 has 11 amino acids. The CDR3 is CSVDRGDGYTF. In nucleotides, the CDR3 is TGCAGCGTTGACAGGGGGGACGGCTACACCTTC. The complete variable domain, with remaining parts taken from reference TRBV29-1 and TRBJ1-2, reads SAVISQKPSRDICQRGTSLTIQCQVDSQVTMMFWYRQQPGQSLTLIATANQGSEATYESGFVIDKFPISRPNLTFSTLTVSNMSPEDSSIYLCSVDRGDGYTFGSGTRLTVV.

This clonotype was detected a few times. The rearrangement uses TRBV5-1 and TRBJ2-5, with TRBD2 identical over 9 bases. The V and J ends lost 0 bases and 0 bases, in that order; junction bases with no gene match: 9. The CDR3 runs to 18 residues. Looked up from germline, CDR1 is SGHRS and CDR2 is YFSETQ. CDR3 coding DNA: TGCGCCAGCAGCTTGGGGTCTAGCGGGGACTACTACCAAGAGACCCAGTACTTC. It translates to CASSLGSSGDYYQETQYF.

This chain joins TRBV6-1 and TRBJ2-1, with TRBD1 as a possible D gene (6 bases). This CDR3 has 13 amino acids. Germline V gene sequence: CDR1 MNHNS, CDR2 SASEGT. Trimming cost V 4 bases and J 9 bases, with 13 bases left between them. CDR3 in DNA: TGTGCCAGCAGTGTTGTGGGGGCAGGTGAGCAGTTCTTC. It specifies CASSVVGAGEQFF.

The gene calls are TRBV10-3 and TRBJ1-1; D gene uncertain. Per germline, CDR1 ENHRY and CDR2 SYGVKD. The CDR3 contains 14 residues. The V end was cut by 4 bases, the J end by 6 bases, with 15 bases between. CDR3 residues: CAISAGKGSAEAFF. DNA of the CDR3: TGTGCCATCAGTGCAGGCAAAGGATCCGCTGAAGCTTTCTTT.

This clonotype showed up just a few times. The chain uses TRBV6-5 and TRBJ1-5; D might be TRBD1 (5 bases). The V end lost 0 bases, the J end lost 0 bases, and 18 bases lay between the germline ends. Germline V gene data show CDR1 as MNHEY and CDR2 as SVGAGI. CDR3 size: 19 residues. CDR3 bases: TGTGCCAGCAGTTACTCACCGGGACCGCTAGCGTATAGCAATCAGCCCCAGCATTTT. Translated: CASSYSPGPLAYSNQPQHF.

This clonotype turned up a few times. The chain recombines TRBV25-1 with TRBJ1-2; the D is unclear. The CDR3 covers 14 residues. Deletions cut 3 bases from V and 4 bases from J, with 12 bases between. Germline CDR1 MGHDK, CDR2 SYGVNS. As DNA, the CDR3 is TGTGCCAGCAGTGAGGCAGGTGAATTCTATGGCTACACCTTC. It yields the protein CASSEAGEFYGYTF.

This clonotype was counted ten times or more. The rearrangement links TRBV7-2 to TRBJ1-4; D is unresolved. CDR1 is SGHTA and CDR2 is FQGNSA in the germline V gene. V was shortened by 5 bases and J by 4 bases, with 8 bases between the two germline ends. CDR3 size: 13 residues. The CDR3 reads CASSPFGNEKLFF. CDR3 nucleotide sequence: TGTGCCAGCAGCCCTTTCGGTAATGAAAAACTGTTTTTT.

This clonotype was detected ten times or more. The chain carries TRBV20-1 and TRBJ2-7, with 8 positions matching TRBD1. CDR3 length: 16 amino acids. Germline-derived CDR1 and CDR2 are DFQATT and SNEGSKA (reference sequence). The V segment lost 3 bases and the J segment 4 bases; nucleotides outside the gene matches: 14. The CDR3 DNA follows: TGCAGTGCTAGCGGAGCCGGGACAGGAAGGGAATACGAGCAGTACTTC. This gives the protein CSASGAGTGREYEQYF.